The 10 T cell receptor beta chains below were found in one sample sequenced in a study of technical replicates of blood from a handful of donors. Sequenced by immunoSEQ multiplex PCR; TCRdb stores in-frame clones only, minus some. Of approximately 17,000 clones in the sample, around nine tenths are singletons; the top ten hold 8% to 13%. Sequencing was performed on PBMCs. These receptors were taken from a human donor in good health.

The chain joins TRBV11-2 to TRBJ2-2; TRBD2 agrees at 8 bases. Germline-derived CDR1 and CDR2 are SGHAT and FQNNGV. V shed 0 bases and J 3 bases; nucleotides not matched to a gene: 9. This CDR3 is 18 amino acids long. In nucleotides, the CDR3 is TGTGCCAGCAGCTTAGAACCGGGGCGAGCGGGGGACACCGGGGAGCTGTTTTTT. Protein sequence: CASSLEPGRAGDTGELFF.

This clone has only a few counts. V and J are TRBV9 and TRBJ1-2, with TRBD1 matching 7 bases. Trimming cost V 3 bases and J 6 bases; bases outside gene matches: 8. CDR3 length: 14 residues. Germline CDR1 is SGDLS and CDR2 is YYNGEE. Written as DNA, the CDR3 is TGTGCCAGCAGCGGTGGACAGGCTACAAATGGCTACACCTTC. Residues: CASSGGQATNGYTF.

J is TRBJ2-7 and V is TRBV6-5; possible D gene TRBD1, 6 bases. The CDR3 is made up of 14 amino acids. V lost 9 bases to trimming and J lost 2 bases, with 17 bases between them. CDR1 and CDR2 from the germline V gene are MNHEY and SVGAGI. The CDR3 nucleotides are TGTGCCAGAATCCCCCCGGGACAAACCTACGAGCAGTACTTC. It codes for CARIPPGQTYEQYF.

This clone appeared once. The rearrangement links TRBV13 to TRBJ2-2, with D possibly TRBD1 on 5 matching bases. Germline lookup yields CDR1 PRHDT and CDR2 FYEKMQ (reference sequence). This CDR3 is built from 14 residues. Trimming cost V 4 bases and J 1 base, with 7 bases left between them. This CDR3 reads CASSSRENTGELFF. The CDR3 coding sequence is TGTGCCAGCAGCTCCAGGGAGAACACCGGGGAGCTGTTTTTT. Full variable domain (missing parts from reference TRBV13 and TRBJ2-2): AAGVIQSPRHLIKEKRETATLKCYPIPRHDTVYWYQQGPGQDPQFLISFYEKMQSDKGSIPDRFSAQQFSDYHSELNMSSLELGDSALYFCASSSRENTGELFFGEGSRLTVL.

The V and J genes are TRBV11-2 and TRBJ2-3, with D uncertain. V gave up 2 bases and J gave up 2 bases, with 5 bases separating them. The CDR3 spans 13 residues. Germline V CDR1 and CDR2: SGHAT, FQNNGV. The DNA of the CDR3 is TGTGCCAGCAGCTTATCTTTCACAGATACGCAGTATTTT. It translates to CASSLSFTDTQYF.

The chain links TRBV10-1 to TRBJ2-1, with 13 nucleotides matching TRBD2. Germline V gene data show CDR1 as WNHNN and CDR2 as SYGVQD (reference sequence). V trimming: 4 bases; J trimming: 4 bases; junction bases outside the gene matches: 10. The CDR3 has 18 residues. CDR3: CASSGSPGTSGTYNEQFF. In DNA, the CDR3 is TGCGCCAGCAGTGGATCCCCCGGGACTAGCGGGACGTACAATGAGCAGTTCTTC.

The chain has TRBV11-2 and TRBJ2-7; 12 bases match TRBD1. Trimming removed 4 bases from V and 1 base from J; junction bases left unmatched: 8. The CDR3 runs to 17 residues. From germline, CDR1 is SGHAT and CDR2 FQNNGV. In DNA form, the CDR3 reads TGTGCCAGCAGCTCGGGGACAGGGGGCCCAATTTCCTACGAGCAGTACTTC. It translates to CASSSGTGGPISYEQYF. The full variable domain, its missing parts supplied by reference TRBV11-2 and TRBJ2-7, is EAGVAQSPRYKIIEKRQSVAFWCNPISGHATLYWYQQILGQGPKLLIQFQNNGVVDDSQLPKDRFSAERLKGVDSTLKIQPAKLEDSAVYLCASSSGTGGPISYEQYFGPGTRLTVT.

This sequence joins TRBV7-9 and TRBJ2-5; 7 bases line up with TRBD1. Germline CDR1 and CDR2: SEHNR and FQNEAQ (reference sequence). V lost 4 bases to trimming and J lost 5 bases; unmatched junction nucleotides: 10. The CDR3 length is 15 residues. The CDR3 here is CASSSPTGLGETQYF. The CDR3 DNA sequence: TGTGCCAGCAGCTCACCGACAGGGCTGGGTGAGACCCAGTACTTC.

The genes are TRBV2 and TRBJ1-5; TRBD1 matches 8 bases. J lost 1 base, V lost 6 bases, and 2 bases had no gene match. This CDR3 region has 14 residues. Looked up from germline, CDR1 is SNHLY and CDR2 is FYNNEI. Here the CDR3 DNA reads TGTGCCAGCAGCCGGACAGGGAGCAATCAGCCCCAGCATTTT. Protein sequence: CASSRTGSNQPQHF.

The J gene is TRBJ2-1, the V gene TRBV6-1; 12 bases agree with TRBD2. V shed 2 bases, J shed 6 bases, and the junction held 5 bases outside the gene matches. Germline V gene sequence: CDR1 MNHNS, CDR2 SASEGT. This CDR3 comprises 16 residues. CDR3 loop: CASSEPSGRASNEQFF. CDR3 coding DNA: TGTGCCAGCAGTGAACCTAGCGGGAGGGCCAGCAATGAGCAGTTCTTC.